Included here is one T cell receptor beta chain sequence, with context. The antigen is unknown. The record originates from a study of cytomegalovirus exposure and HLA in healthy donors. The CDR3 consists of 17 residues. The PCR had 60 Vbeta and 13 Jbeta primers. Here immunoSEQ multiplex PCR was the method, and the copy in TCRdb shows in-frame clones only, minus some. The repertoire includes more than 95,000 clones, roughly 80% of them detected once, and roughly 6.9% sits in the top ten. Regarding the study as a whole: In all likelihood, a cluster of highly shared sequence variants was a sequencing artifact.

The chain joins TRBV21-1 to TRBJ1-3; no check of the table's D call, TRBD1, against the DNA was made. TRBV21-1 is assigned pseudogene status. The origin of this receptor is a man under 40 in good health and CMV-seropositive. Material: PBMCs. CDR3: CASSKGQGSLSGNTIYF. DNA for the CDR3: TGTGCCAGCAGCAAAGGGCAGGGGTCGTTATCTGGAAACACCATATATTTT.